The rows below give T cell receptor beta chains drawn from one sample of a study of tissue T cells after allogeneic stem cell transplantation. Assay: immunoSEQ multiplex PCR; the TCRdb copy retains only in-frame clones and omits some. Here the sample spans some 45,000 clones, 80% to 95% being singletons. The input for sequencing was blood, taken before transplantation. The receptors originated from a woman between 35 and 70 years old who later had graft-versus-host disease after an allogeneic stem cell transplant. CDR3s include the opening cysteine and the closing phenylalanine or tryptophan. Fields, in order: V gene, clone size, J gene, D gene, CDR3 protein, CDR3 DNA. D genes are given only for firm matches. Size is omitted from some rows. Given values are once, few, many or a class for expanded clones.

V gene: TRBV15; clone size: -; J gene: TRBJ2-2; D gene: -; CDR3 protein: CATSREGGTNTGELFF; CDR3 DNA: TGTGCCACCAGCAGAGAGGGCGGGACTAACACCGGGGAGCTGTTTTTT
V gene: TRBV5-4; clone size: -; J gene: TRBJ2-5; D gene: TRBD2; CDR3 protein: CASGLAGGGETQYF; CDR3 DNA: TGTGCCAGCGGCCTAGCGGGAGGGGGAGAGACCCAGTACTTC
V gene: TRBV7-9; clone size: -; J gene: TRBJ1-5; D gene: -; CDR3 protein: CASSPSGSNQPQHF; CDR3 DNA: TGTGCCAGCAGCCCCTCCGGTAGCAATCAGCCCCAGCATTTT
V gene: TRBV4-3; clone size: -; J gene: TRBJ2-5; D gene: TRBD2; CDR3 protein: CASSQDRLAGGETQYF; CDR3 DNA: TGCGCCAGCAGCCAAGATCGACTAGCGGGAGGAGAGACCCAGTACTTC
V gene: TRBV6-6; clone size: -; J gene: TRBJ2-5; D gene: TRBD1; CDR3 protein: CASRPTGVQETQYF; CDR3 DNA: TGTGCCAGCAGACCTACAGGGGTTCAAGAGACCCAGTACTTC
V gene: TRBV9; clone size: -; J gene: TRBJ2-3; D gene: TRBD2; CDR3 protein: CAGQRDIGGLVEGRDSTDTQYF; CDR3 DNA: TGTGCCGGCCAGCGGGATATTGGCGGGTTAGTAGAAGGGCGCGATAGCACAGATACGCAGTATTTT
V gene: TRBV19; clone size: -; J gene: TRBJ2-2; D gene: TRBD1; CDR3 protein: CASSIRTGLFPGELFF; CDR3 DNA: TGTGCCAGTAGTATCAGGACAGGGTTATTCCCCGGGGAGCTGTTTTTT
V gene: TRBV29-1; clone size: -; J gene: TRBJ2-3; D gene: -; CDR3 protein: CSAFLRGATDTQYF; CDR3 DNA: TGCAGCGCCTTCCTTAGGGGAGCCACAGATACGCAGTATTTT
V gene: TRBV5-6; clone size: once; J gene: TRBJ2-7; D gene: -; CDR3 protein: CASSGGGEQYF; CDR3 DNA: TGTGCCAGCAGCGGGGGAGGTGAGCAGTACTTC
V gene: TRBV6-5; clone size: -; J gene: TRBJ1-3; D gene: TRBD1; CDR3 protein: CASSYSGTGTGNTIYF; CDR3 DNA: TGTGCCAGCAGTTACTCCGGGACAGGGACGGGAAACACCATATATTTT
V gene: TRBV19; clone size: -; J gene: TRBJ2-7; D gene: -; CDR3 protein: CASSIDRGKSSYEQYF; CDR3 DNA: TGTGCCAGTAGTATAGATCGGGGGAAGTCGTCCTACGAGCAGTACTTC
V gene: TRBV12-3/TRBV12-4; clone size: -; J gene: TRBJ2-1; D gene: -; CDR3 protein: CASRGSGYNEQFF; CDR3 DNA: TGTGCCAGCAGGGGTTCCGGGTACAATGAGCAGTTCTTC
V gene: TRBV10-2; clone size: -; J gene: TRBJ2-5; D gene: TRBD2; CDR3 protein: CASSYTSGQETQYF; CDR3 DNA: TGCGCCAGCAGTTATACTAGCGGACAAGAGACCCAGTACTTC
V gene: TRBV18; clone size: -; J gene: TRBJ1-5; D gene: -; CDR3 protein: CASSPGQNNQPQHF; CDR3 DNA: TGTGCCAGCTCACCGGGGCAGAATAATCAGCCCCAGCATTTT
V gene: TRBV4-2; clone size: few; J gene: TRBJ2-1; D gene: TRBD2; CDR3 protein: CASSQEGGSAYNEQFF; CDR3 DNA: TGTGCCAGCAGCCAAGAGGGCGGGAGCGCCTACAATGAGCAGTTCTTC
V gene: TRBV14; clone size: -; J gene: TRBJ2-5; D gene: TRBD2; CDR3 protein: CASSIAGAGAQYF; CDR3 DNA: TGTGCCAGCAGTATAGCGGGGGCTGGGGCCCAGTACTTC
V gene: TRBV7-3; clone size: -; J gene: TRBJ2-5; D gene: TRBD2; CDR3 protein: CASSLTPGLAETQYF; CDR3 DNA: TGTGCCAGCAGCTTAACCCCGGGACTAGCAGAGACCCAGTACTTC
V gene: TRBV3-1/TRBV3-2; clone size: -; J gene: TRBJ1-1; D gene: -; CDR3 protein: CASSDWGTEAFF; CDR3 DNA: TGTGCCAGCAGCGACTGGGGCACTGAAGCTTTCTTT
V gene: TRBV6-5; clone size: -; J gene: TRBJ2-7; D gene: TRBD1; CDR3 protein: CASSRTGQGAYEQYF; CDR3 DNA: TGTGCCAGCAGTCGGACCGGACAGGGGGCTTACGAGCAGTACTTC
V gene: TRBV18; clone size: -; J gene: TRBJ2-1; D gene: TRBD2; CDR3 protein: CASSPGTSGSHNEQFF; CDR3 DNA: TGTGCCAGCTCACCTGGGACTAGCGGGAGCCACAATGAGCAGTTCTTC
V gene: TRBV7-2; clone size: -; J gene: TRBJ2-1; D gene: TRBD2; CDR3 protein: CASSPSGSSYNEQFF; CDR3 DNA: TGTGCCAGCAGCCCTAGCGGTAGCTCCTACAATGAGCAGTTCTTC
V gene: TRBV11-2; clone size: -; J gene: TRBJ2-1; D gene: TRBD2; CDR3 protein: CASSRFVTSGVYEQFF; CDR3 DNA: TGTGCCAGCAGTCGATTCGTGACTAGCGGTGTCTATGAGCAGTTCTTC
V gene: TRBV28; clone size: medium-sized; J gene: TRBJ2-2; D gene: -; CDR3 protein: CATLDWQRNTGELFF; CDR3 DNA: TGTGCCACCCTAGACTGGCAGAGGAACACCGGGGAGCTGTTTTTT
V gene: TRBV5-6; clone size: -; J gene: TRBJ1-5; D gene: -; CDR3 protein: CASSLANAGGTISQPQHF; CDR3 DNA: TGTGCCAGCAGCTTGGCCAATGCGGGGGGGACGATCAGTCAGCCCCAGCATTTT
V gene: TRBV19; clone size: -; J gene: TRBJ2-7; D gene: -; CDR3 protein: CASSMTFADEQYF; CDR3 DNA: TGTGCCAGTAGTATGACGTTTGCTGACGAGCAGTACTTC
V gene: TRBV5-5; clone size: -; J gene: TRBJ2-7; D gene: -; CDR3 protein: CASSSTYEQYF; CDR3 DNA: TGTGCCAGCAGCTCAACGTACGAGCAGTACTTC
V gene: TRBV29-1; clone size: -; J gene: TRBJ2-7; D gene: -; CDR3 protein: CSVGGRNYEQYF; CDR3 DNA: TGCAGCGTTGGCGGGCGCAACTACGAGCAGTACTTC
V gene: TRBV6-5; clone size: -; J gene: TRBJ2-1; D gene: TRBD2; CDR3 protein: CASSRGLAGRNEQFF; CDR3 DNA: TGTGCCAGCAGTAGGGGACTAGCGGGAAGGAATGAGCAGTTCTTC
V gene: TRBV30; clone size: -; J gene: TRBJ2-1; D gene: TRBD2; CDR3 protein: CAWSTLGLAGGKSSYNEQFF; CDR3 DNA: TGTGCCTGGAGTACCCTGGGACTAGCGGGAGGCAAGAGCTCCTACAATGAGCAGTTCTTC
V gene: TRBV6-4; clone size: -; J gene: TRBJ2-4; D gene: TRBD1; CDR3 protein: CASSDLGTGTYF; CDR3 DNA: TGTGCCAGCAGTGACCTCGGGACAGGTACGTACTTC
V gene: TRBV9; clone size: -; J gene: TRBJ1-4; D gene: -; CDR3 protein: CASSVAQGAGEKLFF; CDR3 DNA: TGTGCCAGCAGCGTAGCTCAAGGGGCTGGTGAAAAACTGTTTTTT
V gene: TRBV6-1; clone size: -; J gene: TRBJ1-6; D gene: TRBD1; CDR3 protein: CASSEIGDSPSSPLHF; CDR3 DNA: TGTGCCAGCAGTGAAATAGGGGACAGCCCGTCTTCACCCCTCCACTTT
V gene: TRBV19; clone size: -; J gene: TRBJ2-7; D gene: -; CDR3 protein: CASSSADPYEQYF; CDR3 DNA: TGTGCCAGTAGTTCGGCAGACCCGTACGAGCAGTACTTC
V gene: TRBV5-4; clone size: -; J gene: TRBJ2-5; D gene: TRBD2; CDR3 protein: CASSPPTSGVQETQYF; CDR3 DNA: TGTGCCAGCAGCCCCCCCACTAGCGGGGTACAAGAGACCCAGTACTTC
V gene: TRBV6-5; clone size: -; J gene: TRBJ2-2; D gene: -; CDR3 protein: CASSFRTEYTGELFF; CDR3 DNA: TGTGCCAGCAGTTTTCGGACAGAGTACACCGGGGAGCTGTTTTTT
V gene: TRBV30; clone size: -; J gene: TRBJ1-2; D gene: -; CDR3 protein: CAWSVGPGSYGYTF; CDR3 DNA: TGTGCCTGGAGTGTAGGCCCAGGCTCTTATGGCTACACCTTC
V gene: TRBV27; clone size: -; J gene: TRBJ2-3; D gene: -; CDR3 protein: CASSLQGLTDTQYF; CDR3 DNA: TGTGCCAGCAGTTTGCAGGGTCTTACAGATACGCAGTATTTT
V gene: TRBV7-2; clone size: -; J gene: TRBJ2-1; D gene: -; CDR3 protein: CASSPRRAQSYNEQFF; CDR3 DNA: TGTGCCAGCAGCCCCCGCCGGGCCCAGTCTTACAATGAGCAGTTCTTC
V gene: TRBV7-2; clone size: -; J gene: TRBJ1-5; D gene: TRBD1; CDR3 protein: CASSHGTGGQPQHF; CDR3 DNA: TGTGCCAGCAGCCACGGGACAGGGGGACAGCCCCAGCATTTT
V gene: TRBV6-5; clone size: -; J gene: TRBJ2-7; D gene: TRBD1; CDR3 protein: CASSPGQGREQYF; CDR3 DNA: TGTGCCAGCAGCCCGGGACAGGGGAGAGAGCAGTACTTC
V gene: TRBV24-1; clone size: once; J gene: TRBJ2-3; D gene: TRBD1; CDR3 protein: CATSDYSGGRTDTQYF; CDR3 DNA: TGTGCCACCAGTGATTACTCAGGGGGCCGCACAGATACGCAGTATTTT
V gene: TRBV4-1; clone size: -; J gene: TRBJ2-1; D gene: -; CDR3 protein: CASSQGPGRRRPHEQFF; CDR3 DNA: TGCGCCAGCAGCCAGGGCCCGGGACGGAGAAGGCCCCATGAGCAGTTCTTC
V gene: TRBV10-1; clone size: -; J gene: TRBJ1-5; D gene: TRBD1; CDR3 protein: CARLGQEASVFRPQHF; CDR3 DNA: TGCGCCAGACTCGGACAGGAGGCCTCTGTGTTTCGGCCCCAGCATTTT
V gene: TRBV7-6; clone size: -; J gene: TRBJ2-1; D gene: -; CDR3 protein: CASSPSGYSSYNEQFF; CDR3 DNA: TGTGCCAGCAGCCCCAGCGGGTATAGCTCCTACAATGAGCAGTTCTTC
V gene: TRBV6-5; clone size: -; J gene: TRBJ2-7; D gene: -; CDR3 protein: CASTRADSYEQYF; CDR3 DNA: TGTGCCAGCACACGTGCGGACTCCTACGAGCAGTACTTC